The 16 T cell receptor beta chains given below trace back to one sample, sequenced in a study of human T cells and chemical hapten exposure. Time point meaning: patch test 1, 2 weeks after DPC sensitization. Treatment meaning: therapeutic diphenylcyclopropenone sensitization with weekly scalp DPC. TCRdb passed the RACE reads through MiXCR, listing each CDR3 protein once. The sample records 85,000 to 100,000 distinct CDR3 sequences, 9.5% to 15% being singletons. The sample in question was whole blood, obtained in connection with sensitization to the hapten diphenylcyclopropenone (DPC). The receptors stem from a woman between 35 and 50 years old with alopecia areata. Some clones in this sample may be carry-over from other donors' samples.

This clonotype showed up many times. The chain employs TRBV20-1 and TRBJ1-3; no reliable D call. Trimming removed 6 bases at V and 0 bases at J, with 3 bases between. The CDR3 loop spans 11 amino acids. Looked up from germline, CDR1 is DFQATT and CDR2 is SNEGSKA (reference sequence). The CDR3 reads CSALSGNTIYF. Here the CDR3 DNA reads TGCAGTGCCCTCTCTGGAAACACCATATATTTT.

The chain links TRBV6-2 or TRBV6-3 to TRBJ2-7; D unclear. The germline gives CDR1 MNHEY, CDR2 SVGEGT. V shed 6 bases and J shed 6 bases, with 21 bases lying between them. The CDR3 extends over 15 amino acids. In DNA form, the CDR3 reads TGTGCCAGCAGGGAAGGTTCCGCCAGGAAGGTCGAGCAGTACTTC. Its protein product is CASREGSARKVEQYF.

This chain uses TRBV28 with TRBJ1-2, with D uncertain. V shed 1 base and J shed 7 bases, with 10 bases lying between them. There are 13 residues in the CDR3. Per the germline V gene, CDR1 is MDHEN and CDR2 is SYDVKM. CDR3 in DNA: TGTGCCAGCAGTTTATTCCTTGTAGGTGGCTACACCTTC. The encoded protein is CASSLFLVGGYTF.

This rearrangement joins TRBV3-1 to TRBJ2-3, with D unclear. The CDR3 covers 17 residues. Trimming pared 0 bases from V and 1 base from J, leaving 14 bases between. Germline CDR1 reads LGHDT; CDR2 reads YNNKEL (reference sequence). CDR3 nucleotide sequence: TGTGCCAGCAGCCAAGATCGCCAACCCGTGGGCACAGATACGCAGTATTTT. Protein sequence: CASSQDRQPVGTDTQYF.

The V and J genes are TRBV7-2 and TRBJ2-1; D remains unclear. V shed 3 bases and J shed 2 bases, with 2 bases lying between them. There are 12 residues in the CDR3. Germline CDR1 and CDR2: SGHTA and FQGNSA. The CDR3 DNA follows: TGTGCCAGCAGCTTGCCCTACAATGAGCAGTTCTTC. This gives the protein CASSLPYNEQFF.

The chain joins TRBV11-1 to TRBJ2-7, with 8 positions matching TRBD1. J was trimmed by 7 bases and V by 1 base; bases with no gene match: 3. The CDR3 length is 13 residues. Per the germline V gene, CDR1 is SGHAT and CDR2 is FQDESV (reference sequence). The CDR3 loop is CASSLVTGGEQYF. The CDR3 DNA reads TGTGCCAGCAGCTTAGTAACAGGGGGTGAGCAGTACTTC.

The J gene is TRBJ2-7, the V gene TRBV20-1, with TRBD1 matching 9 bases. Germline CDR1 reads DFQATT; CDR2 reads SNEGSKA (reference sequence). The CDR3 runs 12 residues. V lost 6 bases to trimming and J lost 4 bases; unmatched junction nucleotides: 4. Written as DNA, the CDR3 is TGCAGTGCCCAGGGACAGGGATACGAGCAGTACTTC. Its translation is CSAQGQGYEQYF.

At least ten counts were recorded for this clonotype. This rearrangement joins TRBV7-9 to TRBJ2-5; 8 bases are shared with TRBD1. V lost 0 bases, J lost 5 bases, and 2 bases stayed unmatched. This CDR3 has 14 amino acids. Per germline, CDR1 SEHNR and CDR2 FQNEAQ (reference sequence). CDR3 amino acids: CASSLARDRETQYF. In DNA form, the CDR3 reads TGTGCCAGCAGCTTAGCCCGGGACAGGGAGACCCAGTACTTC.

This sequence joins TRBV20-1 and TRBJ2-6, with unresolved D. This CDR3 contains 14 residues. Germline V CDR1 and CDR2: DFQATT, SNEGSKA (reference sequence). Trimming took off 6 bases at V and 2 bases at J, with 11 bases between the two ends. Here the CDR3 reads CSAPNIPGANVLTF. The CDR3 nucleotides read TGCAGTGCACCAAACATTCCTGGGGCCAACGTCCTGACTTTC.

This clonotype was seen ten or more times. V usage is TRBV10-3 and J usage is TRBJ2-2, with D perhaps TRBD2 (5 bases). V lost 6 bases to trimming and J lost 2 bases, with 13 bases between them. Looked up from germline, CDR1 is ENHRY and CDR2 is SYGVKD. The CDR3 consists of 15 residues. DNA of the CDR3: TGTGCCATCAGCGGAGCGGCGGGTAACACCGGGGAGCTGTTTTTT. This encodes CAISGAAGNTGELFF.

This chain links TRBV6-1 with TRBJ2-5; D is unclear. Trimming left V 2 bases short and J 2 bases short, with 9 bases between. The CDR3 has 14 amino acids. The germline V gene has CDR1 MNHNS and CDR2 SASEGT. CDR3 sequence: CASSEPRLQETQYF. CDR3 nucleotides: TGTGCCAGCAGTGAACCACGTTTACAAGAGACCCAGTACTTC.

This clonotype was seen a handful of times. The gene calls are TRBV5-5 and TRBJ2-3, with 8 nucleotides matching TRBD1. Germline lookup yields CDR1 SGHKS and CDR2 YYEKEE (reference sequence). V shed 4 bases and J 3 bases; nucleotides not matched to a gene: 7. The CDR3 runs 15 residues. CDR3 loop: CASSPQGAGTDTQYF. The CDR3 region has the DNA TGTGCCAGCAGCCCCCAGGGGGCCGGAACAGATACGCAGTATTTT.

This clonotype appeared a few times. J is TRBJ2-7 and V is TRBV12-3 or TRBV12-4; 7 positions match TRBD1. Losses at the gene ends were 6 bases for V and 2 bases for J; bases not matched to a gene: 4. CDR3 length equals 13 residues. The CDR3 sequence is CASRQGQTYEQYF. The CDR3 region has the DNA TGTGCCAGCAGACAGGGACAGACCTACGAGCAGTACTTC.

There are a few counts of this clonotype. The V and J genes are TRBV20-1 and TRBJ2-1, with TRBD2 matching 7 bases. CDR3 length: 17 amino acids. V lost 3 bases, J lost 2 bases, and 13 bases stayed unmatched. CDR1 and CDR2 (germline): DFQATT, SNEGSKA (reference sequence). The CDR3 protein is CSARDPRQGGPYNEQFF. The CDR3 DNA reads TGCAGTGCTAGGGACCCTCGCCAGGGAGGGCCCTACAATGAGCAGTTCTTC.

The J gene is TRBJ2-3, the V gene TRBV10-3, with 8 bases aligning to TRBD1. Per germline, CDR1 ENHRY and CDR2 SYGVKD. The CDR3 runs 15 residues. V dropped 2 bases and J dropped 6; count of bases not matched to a gene: 7. CDR3 bases: TGTGCCATCAGTGAGACGGGACAGGAGAGGGATACGCAGTATTTT. Translated, it gives CAISETGQERDTQYF.

The table lists this clonotype with many counts. This chain uses TRBV12-3 or TRBV12-4 with TRBJ1-1, with D unresolved. Trimming stripped 2 bases from V and 8 bases from J, with 9 bases between. CDR3 length: 12 amino acids. The CDR3 sequence is CASSLSLAEAFF. The CDR3 DNA follows: TGTGCCAGCAGTTTAAGTCTGGCAGAAGCTTTCTTT.